A single sample is the source of the 8 T cell receptor beta chains below, sequenced in a study of blood T cell repertoires in COVID-19. The protocol was immunoSEQ multiplex PCR, while the TCRdb copy is restricted to in-frame clones and leaves out a portion. The table shows about 260,000 clones, with over 75% occurring only once. The material sequenced was peripheral blood. All receptors come from a human donor in a cohort sampled during active COVID-19.

V gene TRBV9 combines with J gene TRBJ2-1; D unclear. Germline assignment: CDR1 SGDLS and CDR2 YYNGEE. There are 15 residues in the CDR3. V was clipped by 0 bases and J by 0 bases, with 7 bases between them. The CDR3 sequence is CASSVGRLSYNEQFF. The CDR3 coding sequence is TGTGCCAGCAGCGTAGGCCGACTCTCCTACAATGAGCAGTTCTTC. Supplemented by reference TRBV9 and TRBJ2-1, the full variable domain reads DSGVTQTPKHLITATGQRVTLRCSPRSGDLSVYWYQQSLDQGLQFLIQYYNGEERAKGNILERFSAQQFPDLHSELNLSSLELGDSALYFCASSVGRLSYNEQFFGPGTRLTVL.

The chain carries TRBV9 and TRBJ2-7; a weak D match, TRBD2 (6 bases). Trimming took off 4 bases at V and 3 bases at J, with 17 bases between the two ends. This CDR3 region has 15 residues. Germline V gene sequence: CDR1 SGDLS, CDR2 YYNGEE. In nucleotides, the CDR3 is TGTGCCAGCAGCATCCGGGACTCCCCGGGCTACGAGCAGTACTTC. This translates into CASSIRDSPGYEQYF.

This chain uses TRBV3-1 (or the pseudogene TRBV3-2) with TRBJ2-4, with 7 bases fitting TRBD1. Per the germline V gene, CDR1 is LGHDT and CDR2 is YNNKEL (reference sequence). This CDR3 is 14 amino acids long. V was clipped by 5 bases and J by 4 bases; unmatched bases: 5. As DNA, the CDR3 is TGTGCCAGCAGCACGCCGGGACAGAAAAACATTCAGTACTTC. Encoded protein: CASSTPGQKNIQYF.

The chain couples TRBV14 to TRBJ2-1; D not certain. Germline V gene data show CDR1 as SGHDN and CDR2 as FVKESK. The V end lost 1 base, the J end lost 2 bases, and 6 bases lay between the germline ends. The CDR3 totals 14 residues. CDR3 loop: CASSQVLAYNEQFF. In DNA form, the CDR3 reads TGTGCCAGCAGCCAAGTTCTAGCCTACAATGAGCAGTTCTTC.

The J gene is TRBJ1-1, the V gene TRBV5-1; a weak D match, TRBD1 (6 bases). The CDR3 runs to 14 residues. The germline gives CDR1 SGHRS, CDR2 YFSETQ. V lost 0 bases, J lost 3 bases, and 9 bases lay in between. The CDR3 coding sequence is TGCGCCAGCAGCTTGGGGGGGCCGTACACTGAAGCTTTCTTT. Its translation: CASSLGGPYTEAFF.

This clone was detected only a few times. The chain joins TRBV6-6 to TRBJ1-4, with D hard to call. The V end was cut by 8 bases, the J end by 10 bases, with 20 bases between. The CDR3 is 14 amino acids. Germline V gene data show CDR1 as MNHNY and CDR2 as SVGAGI (reference sequence). CDR3 residues: CASGHPEGYGKLFF. The CDR3 DNA follows: TGTGCCAGCGGCCACCCGGAGGGTTATGGAAAACTGTTTTTT.

V is TRBV27 and J is TRBJ2-7; a weak D match, TRBD2 (5 bases). This CDR3 is built from 12 residues. CDR1 and CDR2 (germline): MNHEY, SMNVEV (reference sequence). Trimming took off 5 bases at V and 7 bases at J, with 12 bases between the two ends. CDR3 sequence: CASSRLREEQYF. The CDR3 nucleotides are TGTGCCAGCAGTCGCCTGAGGGAAGAGCAGTACTTC.

The chain has TRBV6-5 and TRBJ2-1; D gene uncertain. CDR1 MNHEY and CDR2 SVGAGI come from the germline V gene. This CDR3 spans 14 amino acids. Trimming removed 7 bases at V and 10 bases at J, with 20 bases between. In nucleotides, the CDR3 is TGTGCCAGCATCCGAGTTGGTAGCCCTCTCGAGCAGTTCTTC. As protein: CASIRVGSPLEQFF.